Below, 32 T cell receptor beta chains from the same sample are listed, as sequenced in a study of blood T cell repertoires in COVID-19. Repertoires were generated with immunoSEQ multiplex PCR, while TCRdb's copy carries only in-frame clones and drops some. The profile shows 20,000 to 25,000 clones, approximately 88% of them singletons. Sequencing used peripheral blood. Source of these receptors: a woman aged 70-85 years with active COVID-19.

The chain has TRBV20-1 and TRBJ2-3; 12 positions match TRBD2. Unmatched junction bases numbered 7, after V lost 3 bases and J lost 0 bases. Germline-derived CDR1 and CDR2 are DFQATT and SNEGSKA (reference sequence). The CDR3 covers 17 residues. Here the CDR3 reads CSASGLAGGPSTDTQYF. The CDR3 region has the DNA TGCAGTGCTAGTGGGCTAGCGGGGGGGCCTAGCACAGATACGCAGTATTTT.

The chain uses TRBV7-6 and TRBJ1-1; D is unresolved. The germline V gene has CDR1 SGHVS and CDR2 FNYEAQ. V was trimmed by 1 base and J by 4 bases, leaving 16 bases between them. This CDR3 comprises 16 residues. The CDR3 DNA follows: TGTGCCAGCAGCTTAGATCCGGATGGCCGGGGCACTGAAGCTTTCTTT. Amino acid sequence: CASSLDPDGRGTEAFF.

The chain is built from TRBV3-1 (or the pseudogene TRBV3-2) and TRBJ1-1, with a weak D call TRBD1 (6 bases). This CDR3 region has 13 residues. Germline CDR1 LGHDT, CDR2 YNNKEL (reference sequence). The V end was cut by 3 bases, the J end by 1 base, with 6 bases between. DNA for the CDR3: TGTGCCAGCAGCCAGACAGGGAACACTGAAGCTTTCTTT. Translated: CASSQTGNTEAFF.

The chain employs TRBV6-2 or TRBV6-3 and TRBJ1-1; possible D gene TRBD1, 5 bases. V lost 2 bases, J lost 1 base, and 11 bases lay in between. This CDR3 spans 15 amino acids. Germline CDR1 is MNHEY and CDR2 is SVGEGT. The CDR3 DNA reads as TGTGCCAGCAGTTACGCCGGGACTTGGAACACTGAAGCTTTCTTT. It encodes CASSYAGTWNTEAFF.

V and J are TRBV5-1 and TRBJ2-5, with 12 bases matching TRBD1. CDR3 length: 19 amino acids. With V trimmed by 3 bases and J by 4 bases, 16 bases remained unmatched. The germline V gene has CDR1 SGHRS and CDR2 YFSETQ. For the CDR3, the DNA is TGCGCCAGCAGCTACGACGGGGGACAGGGGGCCTTTCGTCGAGAGACCCAGTACTTC. This encodes CASSYDGGQGAFRRETQYF. Complete variable domain (other parts from reference TRBV5-1 and TRBJ2-5): KAGVTQTPRYLIKTRGQQVTLSCSPISGHRSVSWYQQTPGQGLQFLFEYFSETQRNKGNFPGRFSGRQFSNSRSEMNVSTLELGDSALYLCASSYDGGQGAFRRETQYFGPGTRLLVL.

The chain employs TRBV4-2 and TRBJ1-6; 8 bases agree with TRBD1. The germline V gene has CDR1 LGHNA and CDR2 YNFKEQ. This CDR3 has 17 amino acids. V gave up 5 bases and J gave up 8 bases; unmatched junction bases: 14. The CDR3 nucleotides read TGTGCCAGCAGCGTGCGCCTGACAGGGGCCGTCGATTCACCCCTCCACTTT. Translated: CASSVRLTGAVDSPLHF.

The chain joins TRBV28 to TRBJ1-1, with unresolved D. Germline loops: CDR1 MDHEN, CDR2 SYDVKM. Trimming cost V 6 bases and J 6 bases, with 11 bases left between them. The CDR3 spans 12 residues. The chain's CDR3 is CASSLLSAEAFF. DNA of the CDR3: TGTGCCAGCAGCCTACTTTCGGCTGAAGCTTTCTTT.

The V call is TRBV2, the J call TRBJ1-4; D might be TRBD1 (6 bases). This CDR3 spans 14 amino acids. From germline, CDR1 is SNHLY and CDR2 FYNNEI. The V and J ends lost 1 base and 8 bases respectively, with 11 bases between them. CDR3 bases: TGTGCCAGCAGTGAAGTGGGGGCGCGGGAAAAACTGTTTTTT. It translates to CASSEVGAREKLFF.

The rearrangement joins TRBV7-9 to TRBJ1-4; D is unclear. Germline V gives CDR1 SEHNR, CDR2 FQNEAQ (reference sequence). This CDR3 has 14 residues. The V gene lost 5 bases and the J gene lost 4 bases, with 11 bases spanning the gap. For the CDR3, the DNA is TGTGCCAGCAGCAGCCCTGGCGGTAATGAAAAACTGTTTTTT. Protein product: CASSSPGGNEKLFF.

About this clone itself: The junction departs from the called germline gene at one end, perhaps through a read error. This chain connects TRBV7-7 to TRBJ2-1; 7 bases fit TRBD1. CDR1 and CDR2 from the germline V gene are SSHAT and FNYEAQ (reference sequence). The CDR3 has 13 amino acids. CDR3 sequence (DNA): TGTGCTAGCAGCTCGGACAGGTACAATGAGCAGTTCTTC. Its translation: CASSSDRYNEQFF.

The CDR3 here is CASSPRDGGTDTQYF. Written as DNA, the CDR3 is TGCGCCAGCAGCCCACGGGACGGGGGAACAGATACGCAGTATTTT. This sequence joins TRBV4-3 and TRBJ2-3; TRBD2 might be the D (6 bases). The CDR3 is 15 residues long. Trimming removed 4 bases from V and 3 bases from J, with 14 bases in between. Germline V gives CDR1 LGHNA, CDR2 YSLEER.

The rearrangement joins TRBV3-1 (or the pseudogene TRBV3-2) to TRBJ1-2; D remains ambiguous. The CDR3 runs to 14 residues. The ends were cut back, 1 base at V and 4 bases at J, with 10 bases in the middle. Per germline, CDR1 LGHDT and CDR2 YNNKEL (reference sequence). The CDR3 region is CASSQGTATYGYTF. DNA of the CDR3: TGTGCCAGCAGCCAAGGTACAGCCACCTATGGCTACACCTTC.

The chain links TRBV5-1 to TRBJ2-7; 8 nucleotides match TRBD2. Germline V gene sequence: CDR1 SGHRS, CDR2 YFSETQ. The CDR3 length is 12 residues. The J segment lost 7 bases and the V segment lost 2 bases, leaving 2 bases of the junction unmatched. The CDR3 DNA reads as TGCGCCAGCAGCTTCCAGCGGGGGGAGCAGTACTTC. Residues: CASSFQRGEQYF.

This chain uses TRBV4-1 with TRBJ1-6, with unresolved D. CDR3 length equals 14 residues. Germline V gene sequence: CDR1 MGHRA, CDR2 YSYEKL. V lost 2 bases and J lost 7, with 9 bases in between. The CDR3 nucleotides are TGCGCCAGCAGCCAAATCGGGATCAATTCACCCCTCCACTTT. Translating it yields CASSQIGINSPLHF.

The chain employs TRBV28 and TRBJ2-1, with 12 bases lining up with TRBD1. V was clipped by 6 bases and J by 3 bases; unmatched bases: 6. The length of the CDR3 is 16 residues. The V gene's germline CDR1 is MDHEN and CDR2 SYDVKM. The CDR3 nucleotides read TGTGCCAGCAGGATGGGGACAGGGGGCGTCTACAATGAGCAGTTCTTC. Amino acids: CASRMGTGGVYNEQFF. The full variable domain, with the rest looked up from reference TRBV28 and TRBJ2-1, is DVKVTQSSRYLVKRTGEKVFLECVQDMDHENMFWYRQDPGLGLRLIYFSYDVKMKEKGDIPEGYSVSREKKERFSLILESASTNQTSMYLCASRMGTGGVYNEQFFGPGTRLTVL.

The J gene is TRBJ1-6, the V gene TRBV6-5; D uncertain. The CDR3 sequence is 15 residues long. Trimming left V 6 bases short and J 6 bases short, with 15 bases between. Germline V gene sequence: CDR1 MNHEY, CDR2 SVGAGI. This chain's CDR3 is CASRDFSVANSPLHF. The CDR3, as DNA: TGTGCCAGCAGGGACTTTAGTGTTGCTAATTCACCCCTCCACTTT.

V and J are TRBV5-1 and TRBJ1-2, with 7 bases matching TRBD1. CDR3 length equals 16 residues. The germline CDR1 and CDR2 sequences are SGHRS and YFSETQ. V shed 4 bases and J 2 bases; nucleotides not matched to a gene: 11. The CDR3 is CASSIDPGGGNYGYTF. CDR3 nucleotide sequence: TGCGCCAGCAGCATCGACCCAGGGGGAGGAAACTATGGCTACACCTTC.

By proportion, this clone is medium-sized. This chain connects TRBV5-6 to TRBJ1-4; perhaps TRBD1 as D (6 bases). V lost 4 bases to trimming and J lost 0 bases, with 10 bases between them. The CDR3 is 15 residues long. Germline CDR1 reads SGHDT; CDR2 reads YYEEEE. This CDR3 is CASSPRGTTNEKLFF. In DNA form, the CDR3 reads TGTGCCAGCAGCCCGAGGGGGACAACTAATGAAAAACTGTTTTTT.

The chain is built from TRBV5-1 and TRBJ2-7; TRBD2 matches 16 bases. Germline CDR1 is SGHRS and CDR2 is YFSETQ. J gave up 2 bases and V 2 bases, and 7 bases lay outside the gene matches. The CDR3 is 18 residues long. Here the CDR3 reads CASSFNLGTSGGAYEQYF. The CDR3 coding sequence is TGCGCCAGCAGCTTCAATCTGGGGACTAGCGGGGGGGCCTACGAGCAGTACTTC.

The chain employs TRBV12-2 and TRBJ2-2; whether TRBD1, the table's D call, matches the DNA was not checked. TRBV12-2 is a known pseudogene. The CDR3 consists of 16 residues. The CDR3 sequence: CASRSKDRGSTGELFF. The DNA of the CDR3 is TGTGCAAGTCGCTCAAAGGACAGGGGGAGCACCGGGGAGCTGTTTTTT.

The chain combines TRBV9 with TRBJ2-7, with 12 bases matching TRBD1. V lost 5 bases, J lost 2 bases, and 11 bases stayed unmatched. This CDR3 contains 17 residues. The germline V gene has CDR1 SGDLS and CDR2 YYNGEE. The CDR3 protein is CASRPYRDRGLAYEQYF. The CDR3 DNA follows: TGTGCCAGCAGGCCCTACCGGGACAGGGGGCTAGCCTACGAGCAGTACTTC. The full variable domain, rest sourced from reference TRBV9 and TRBJ2-7, is DSGVTQTPKHLITATGQRVTLRCSPRSGDLSVYWYQQSLDQGLQFLIQYYNGEERAKGNILERFSAQQFPDLHSELNLSSLELGDSALYFCASRPYRDRGLAYEQYFGPGTRLTVT.

V usage is TRBV5-1 and J usage is TRBJ2-3; D unclear. V shed 7 bases and J shed 2 bases, with 14 bases lying between them. The germline V gene has CDR1 SGHRS and CDR2 YFSETQ. The CDR3 spans 14 residues. CDR3 nucleotides: TGCGCCAGCGGTCCCGGGTCCTACACAGATACGCAGTATTTT. It is translated as CASGPGSYTDTQYF.

The chain recombines TRBV15 with TRBJ1-2, with 7 bases aligning to TRBD1. The CDR3 length is 15 residues. Germline V gene data show CDR1 as LNHNV and CDR2 as YYDKDF (reference sequence). Unmatched junction bases numbered 5, after V lost 0 bases and J lost 4 bases. DNA of the CDR3: TGTGCCACCAGCAGAGACCCCGCAGGGGGCTATGGCTACACCTTC. It encodes CATSRDPAGGYGYTF.

V usage is TRBV19 and J usage is TRBJ2-3; 9 bases agree with TRBD1. Germline values: CDR1 LNHDA, CDR2 SQIVND (reference sequence). This CDR3 spans 14 amino acids. V trimming: 5 bases; J trimming: 5 bases; junction bases outside the gene matches: 5. This CDR3 reads CASSGHRGLDTQYF. CDR3 coding DNA: TGTGCCAGTAGTGGGCACAGGGGGCTAGATACGCAGTATTTT.

The gene calls are TRBV2 and TRBJ1-1; TRBD1 agrees at 7 bases. Germline V gene data show CDR1 as SNHLY and CDR2 as FYNNEI. The CDR3 has 15 residues. The V and J ends lost 6 bases and 8 bases, in that order; junction bases with no gene match: 15. The CDR3 protein is CASRQMVQGTVEAFF. CDR3 nucleotides: TGTGCCAGCAGACAAATGGTACAGGGGACAGTAGAAGCTTTCTTT.

The chain couples TRBV19 to TRBJ2-1, with 7 bases aligning to TRBD1. This CDR3 has 14 residues. The V and J ends lost 7 bases and 4 bases, in that order; junction bases with no gene match: 7. Germline V gene lookup returns CDR1 LNHDA and CDR2 SQIVND (reference sequence). The DNA for the CDR3 is TGTGCCAGTACCCTAGGGGGCGATTACAATGAGCAGTTCTTC. Translated: CASTLGGDYNEQFF.

V and J are TRBV7-2 and TRBJ1-6; 7 nucleotides match TRBD1. The germline CDR1 and CDR2 sequences are SGHTA and FQGNSA. V gave up 2 bases and J gave up 9 bases; unmatched junction bases: 19. The CDR3 consists of 19 residues. For the CDR3, the DNA is TGTGCCAGCAGCTTACACAGGGGCGGCGGAGGGTCCGCGTCTTCACCCCTCCACTTT. Translating gives CASSLHRGGGGSASSPLHF.

The rearrangement joins TRBV5-8 to TRBJ1-5; 9 nucleotides line up with TRBD1. The CDR3 contains 15 residues. The ends lost 3 bases at V and 6 bases at J; junction bases unmatched: 7. From germline, CDR1 is SGHTS and CDR2 YDEGEE. CDR3 amino acids: CASSSDRGSGQPQHF. CDR3 sequence (DNA): TGTGCCAGCAGCTCGGACAGGGGATCGGGTCAGCCCCAGCATTTT.

This clone was observed once. The chain employs TRBV19 and TRBJ2-3; weak D call: TRBD1 (6 bases). This CDR3 has 12 amino acids. The germline V gene encodes CDR1 LNHDA and CDR2 SQIVND (reference sequence). Trimming removed 6 bases at V and 3 bases at J, with 7 bases between. The CDR3 is CASRDSTDTQYF. The CDR3 DNA reads TGTGCCAGTAGGGACAGTACAGATACGCAGTATTTT.

The chain couples TRBV7-3 to TRBJ2-3; 9 bases match TRBD2. The V segment lost 5 bases and the J segment 2 bases; nucleotides outside the gene matches: 8. Germline CDR1 is SGHTA and CDR2 is FQGTGA. This CDR3 contains 16 residues. The CDR3 region is CASSRGVAGVTDTQYF. CDR3 nucleotide sequence: TGTGCCAGCAGCCGGGGCGTAGCGGGGGTCACAGATACGCAGTATTTT.

This clone was seen just once. The same CDR3 also results from other DNA sequences found in this sample. The V and J genes are TRBV7-6 and TRBJ1-1; D gene ambiguous. This CDR3 is 11 amino acids long. Germline CDR1 and CDR2: SGHVS and FNYEAQ. Trimming shortened V by 5 bases and J by 5 bases, and 6 bases separated the two germline ends. CDR3 sequence (DNA): TGTGCCAGCAGCGTTTTAACTGAAGCTTTCTTT. Amino acids: CASSVLTEAFF.

The chain couples TRBV4-1 to TRBJ2-7, with TRBD2 matching 8 bases. The trim removed 2 bases at V and 2 bases at J, leaving 8 bases unmatched. Per germline, CDR1 MGHRA and CDR2 YSYEKL. The CDR3 has 16 amino acids. The CDR3 sequence is CASSQPPGLGPYEQYF. CDR3 DNA: TGCGCCAGCAGCCAACCTCCGGGACTAGGTCCCTACGAGCAGTACTTC.